The sample holds a few counts of the clone carrying this TCR beta chain. Its antigen is not known. These data are taken from a study of T cells in Graves' hyperthyroidism and ophthalmopathy. For ophthalmopathy patients, the Clinical Activity Score was at least 3 and the NOSPECS grade at least 4; duration was under 3 months. Clinicians diagnosed patients from clinical symptoms, serum thyroxine and TRAb, thyroid ultrasound and orbital computed tomography. Using roughly 9.4 ml of fresh peripheral blood, PBMCs were prepared. Template material for amplifying TCR beta CDR3 regions consisted of RNA transcripts. TCR CDR3 regions were first amplified by RT-PCR with HTBI primers. TCRdb reprocessed the multiplex PCR reads via MiXCR and lists one record per CDR3 protein. The sample lists roughly 400,000 distinct CDR3 sequences, around 15% occurring once. Study results and caveats: Expanded thyroid clonotypes (above 0.001) were mostly also found in blood.

This CDR3 has 14 amino acids. V was trimmed by 1 base and J by 6 bases, leaving 9 bases between them. This clonotype was sampled from a man aged 45-60 years with Graves' ophthalmopathy. The rearrangement uses TRBV12-3 or TRBV12-4 and TRBJ2-2; D possibly corresponds to TRBD1 (6 bases). Sequenced input: blood. The CDR3 sequence: CASSLGRGAGELFF. The CDR3 nucleotides read TGTGCCAGCAGTTTAGGCAGGGGAGCCGGGGAGCTGTTTTTT.